These 11 T cell receptor beta chains were all obtained from the same sample, sequenced in a study of blood T cell repertoires in COVID-19. TCRdb's table, derived via immunoSEQ multiplex PCR, lists solely in-frame clones and lacks some. The sample gives about 150,000 clones, approximately 82% of which show up once; roughly 7.9% is in the top ten. Sequencing input: peripheral blood. The receptors come from a woman aged 50 to 60 in a cohort sampled during active or convalescent COVID-19.

This sequence joins TRBV9 and TRBJ2-3; 7 bases line up with TRBD2. The CDR3 is 14 residues long. V shed 4 bases, J shed 3 bases, and the junction held 5 bases outside the gene matches. Looked up from germline, CDR1 is SGDLS and CDR2 is YYNGEE. CDR3 region: CASSSWGGTDTQYF. In DNA, the CDR3 is TGTGCCAGCAGCTCATGGGGGGGAACAGATACGCAGTATTTT.

J is TRBJ1-2 and V is TRBV19; TRBD1 might be the D (5 bases). Germline values: CDR1 LNHDA, CDR2 SQIVND (reference sequence). Deletions cut 3 bases from V and 5 bases from J, with 19 bases between. The CDR3 totals 16 residues. Written as DNA, the CDR3 is TGTGCCAGTAGTATGGGGCCCTTTGGGGCCGGGTATGGCTACACCTTC. Translation gives CASSMGPFGAGYGYTF.

The table lists this clone with a few counts. V is TRBV7-9 and J is TRBJ2-5; 9 bases line up with TRBD1. The CDR3 sequence is 15 residues long. V was pared by 1 base and J by 0 bases, with 0 bases of the junction left unmatched. Germline V gives CDR1 SEHNR, CDR2 FQNEAQ (reference sequence). The CDR3 spells CASSLGTGDQETQYF. CDR3 in DNA: TGTGCCAGCAGCTTAGGGACAGGGGACCAAGAGACCCAGTACTTC. Full variable domain (outside the CDR3, taken from reference TRBV7-9 and TRBJ2-5): DTGVSQNPRHKITKRGQNVTFRCDPISEHNRLYWYRQTLGQGPEFLTYFQNEAQLEKSRLLSDRFSAERPKGSFSTLEIQRTEQGDSAMYLCASSLGTGDQETQYFGPGTRLLVL.

The V and J genes are TRBV6-5 and TRBJ1-1; a possible D gene is TRBD1 (5 bases). The germline CDR1 and CDR2 sequences are MNHEY and SVGAGI. V dropped 2 bases and J dropped 2 bases, with 9 bases sitting between them. CDR3 length: 14 amino acids. CDR3 nucleotides: TGTGCCAGCAGTTACCGGAGGGGTAACACTGAAGCTTTCTTT. It encodes CASSYRRGNTEAFF.

This clone appeared once. V usage is TRBV6-6 and J usage is TRBJ1-2; maybe TRBD1 (5 bases). The CDR3 runs 11 residues. Germline V gives CDR1 MNHNY, CDR2 SVGAGI (reference sequence). V lost 10 bases, J lost 10 bases, and 16 bases lay in between. The CDR3 region has the DNA TGTGCCACCAAGACCTCAGGGTCCTACACCTTC. This encodes CATKTSGSYTF.

The V and J genes are TRBV4-3 and TRBJ1-6; D not resolved. Trimming removed 0 bases from V and 7 bases from J, with 10 bases in between. The CDR3 sequence is 15 residues long. From germline, CDR1 is LGHNA and CDR2 YSLEER. In nucleotides, the CDR3 is TGCGCCAGCAGCCAAGATTGGGCAGAGAATTCACCCCTCCACTTT. Translating gives CASSQDWAENSPLHF.

Notes on this clone: The identical CDR3 is also encoded by other nucleotide sequences in the sample. This sequence joins TRBV14 and TRBJ1-1, with TRBD1 matching over 7 bases. The V gene end was trimmed by 4 bases and the J gene end by 3 bases; junction bases not matched to a gene: 2. CDR1 and CDR2 (germline): SGHDN, FVKESK. The CDR3 covers 13 residues. The CDR3 DNA is TGTGCCAGCAGCCCTACAGGGGACACTGAAGCTTTCTTT. Translation: CASSPTGDTEAFF.

This chain links TRBV6-5 with TRBJ1-1; D remains ambiguous. V gave up 9 bases and J gave up 3 bases, with 8 bases separating them. The CDR3 totals 11 residues. Germline loops: CDR1 MNHEY, CDR2 SVGAGI. In nucleotides, the CDR3 is TGTGCCAGTCAGGTCTACACTGAAGCTTTCTTT. As protein: CASQVYTEAFF.

The V and J genes are TRBV20-1 and TRBJ1-1; weak D call: TRBD1 (6 bases). Germline lookup yields CDR1 DFQATT and CDR2 SNEGSKA (reference sequence). V was pared by 6 bases and J by 6 bases, with 11 bases between. There are 11 residues in the CDR3. CDR3 sequence (DNA): TGCAGTGCACCGGGACAAGCTGAAGCTTTCTTT. Amino acids: CSAPGQAEAFF.

The V and J genes are TRBV6-5 and TRBJ1-6, with TRBD1 matching over 7 bases. Germline CDR1 and CDR2: MNHEY and SVGAGI. CDR3 length equals 16 residues. Trimming cost V 0 bases and J 7 bases; bases outside gene matches: 6. The CDR3 spells CASSYSRQGQNSPLHF. CDR3 nucleotides: TGTGCCAGCAGTTACTCCCGACAGGGACAAAATTCACCCCTCCACTTT.

The chain links TRBV7-9 to TRBJ2-3, with D unclear. CDR1 is SEHNR, CDR2 FQNEAQ, per germline (reference sequence). The CDR3 consists of 16 residues. The V gene lost 0 bases and the J gene lost 2 bases, with 12 bases spanning the gap. DNA for the CDR3: TGTGCCAGCAGCTTAGCGCTGTTTCGGTTCACAGATACGCAGTATTTT. It yields the protein CASSLALFRFTDTQYF.